These 20 T cell receptor beta chains share one sample of origin, sequenced in a study of T cell changes during pregnancy in multiple sclerosis. TCRdb keeps only in-frame clones here, not all; method: immunoSEQ multiplex PCR. The repertoire holds around 79,000 clones, with around nine tenths as singletons. Sequenced material: CD4+ T cells from peripheral blood mononuclear cells, taken in the second trimester of pregnancy. Every receptor here comes from a female donor with multiple sclerosis, enrolled in a pregnancy study.

The genes are TRBV10-3 and TRBJ1-1; 7 nucleotides match TRBD1. This CDR3 comprises 14 residues. The J segment lost 7 bases and the V segment lost 10 bases, leaving 15 bases of the junction unmatched. CDR1 and CDR2 from the germline V gene are ENHRY and SYGVKD. This CDR3 is CATCRAGGDLEAFF. The CDR3 DNA reads as TGTGCCACGTGTAGGGCAGGGGGAGATCTTGAAGCTTTCTTT.

CDR3 in DNA: TGTGCCAGCAGCGTATGGGGGGGGCCAGGCACCGGGGAGCTGTTTTTT. Residues: CASSVWGGPGTGELFF. V is TRBV9 and J is TRBJ2-2, with D possibly matching TRBD2 (7 bases). The CDR3 has 16 residues. CDR1 is SGDLS, CDR2 YYNGEE, per germline. V lost 1 base and J lost 4, with 14 bases in between.

J is TRBJ2-1 and V is TRBV14; TRBD2 matches at 7 bases. This CDR3 is built from 20 residues. V gave up 4 bases and J gave up 2 bases; unmatched junction bases: 20. Germline values: CDR1 SGHDN, CDR2 FVKESK. The CDR3 sequence is CASSPPLVSGRVLAYNEQFF. As DNA, the CDR3 is TGTGCCAGCAGCCCCCCGTTGGTTAGCGGGCGGGTACTGGCCTACAATGAGCAGTTCTTC.

CDR3 DNA: TGTGCCTGGAGTGTACGGACAGGGAACACTGAAGCTTTCTTT. Translation gives CAWSVRTGNTEAFF. V gene TRBV30 combines with J gene TRBJ1-1, with 7 bases fitting TRBD1. Per the germline V gene, CDR1 is GTSNPN and CDR2 is SVGIG (reference sequence). The CDR3 length is 14 residues. V was clipped by 0 bases and J by 1 base; unmatched bases: 2.

As DNA, the CDR3 is TGTGCCAGTAGTATGGGGTGGGAGAGGGAAGATACGCAGTATTTT. Translating gives CASSMGWEREDTQYF. V is TRBV19 and J is TRBJ2-3; tentatively, D is TRBD2 (5 bases). Trimming removed 3 bases at V and 5 bases at J, with 15 bases between. Germline-derived CDR1 and CDR2 are LNHDA and SQIVND (reference sequence). The CDR3 is 15 residues long.

The rearrangement uses TRBV6-6 and TRBJ1-1; D is uncertain. This CDR3 spans 13 amino acids. V was shortened by 3 bases and J by 7 bases, with 12 bases between the two germline ends. The germline V gene encodes CDR1 MNHNY and CDR2 SVGAGI (reference sequence). This CDR3 reads CASSYTAIGEAFF. The CDR3 bases are TGTGCCAGCAGTTATACAGCTATCGGTGAAGCTTTCTTT.

The rearrangement links TRBV15 to TRBJ1-5; unclear D gene. The CDR3 is 15 amino acids. V lost 0 bases and J lost 4, with 10 bases in between. Germline CDR1 and CDR2: LNHNV and YYDKDF (reference sequence). As DNA, the CDR3 is TGTGCCACCAGCAGAGATAGGACGGGAAATCAGCCCCAGCATTTT. Translating it yields CATSRDRTGNQPQHF.

This chain links TRBV9 with TRBJ1-4; D call uncertain. The ends were cut back, 0 bases at V and 2 bases at J, with 8 bases in the middle. CDR3 size: 15 residues. Germline CDR1 and CDR2: SGDLS and YYNGEE. The CDR3 nucleotides read TGTGCCAGCAGCGTAGGGGCAGACACTAATGAAAAACTGTTTTTT. Amino acid sequence: CASSVGADTNEKLFF.

The J gene is TRBJ2-1, the V gene TRBV7-9; TRBD2 agrees at 7 bases. The V gene end was trimmed by 0 bases and the J gene end by 12 bases; junction bases not matched to a gene: 8. The germline V gene has CDR1 SEHNR and CDR2 FQNEAQ (reference sequence). This CDR3 is 14 amino acids long. CDR3 in DNA: TGTGCCAGCAGCTTAGCGGGGGGGTTACGGGGGCAGTTCTTC. As protein: CASSLAGGLRGQFF.

The rearrangement uses TRBV28 and TRBJ2-6; 9 bases fit TRBD1. Per germline, CDR1 MDHEN and CDR2 SYDVKM. The CDR3 length is 15 residues. Trimming removed 6 bases from V and 4 bases from J; junction bases left unmatched: 4. The CDR3 loop is CASREQGAGANVLTF. The DNA of the CDR3 is TGTGCCAGCAGAGAACAGGGGGCAGGGGCCAACGTCCTGACTTTC.

The chain's CDR3 is CASSLDVLMAGAREQFF. The CDR3 DNA follows: TGTGCCAGCAGCTTAGATGTGCTAATGGCGGGAGCTAGAGAGCAGTTCTTC. V is TRBV11-1 and J is TRBJ2-1; 7 bases agree with TRBD2. Germline CDR1 is SGHAT and CDR2 is FQDESV (reference sequence). The CDR3 has 17 residues. V shed 1 base and J 10 bases; nucleotides not matched to a gene: 16.

The chain uses TRBV7-2 and TRBJ2-5; 12 nucleotides line up with TRBD2. Germline CDR1 reads SGHTA; CDR2 reads FQGNSA. The V and J ends lost 1 base and 2 bases, in that order; junction bases with no gene match: 5. CDR3 length equals 17 residues. The CDR3 DNA reads as TGTGCCAGCAGCTTAGTTCTCCTAGCGGGGGGGCAAGAGACCCAGTACTTC. Translation: CASSLVLLAGGQETQYF.

The rearrangement uses TRBV10-3 and TRBJ2-1; D is ambiguous. This CDR3 comprises 14 residues. Germline V gives CDR1 ENHRY, CDR2 SYGVKD. V was cut by 7 bases and J by 3 bases, with 13 bases left in between. CDR3 loop: CAITSRSNYNEQFF. The CDR3 DNA reads TGTGCCATCACGTCGCGGAGCAACTACAATGAGCAGTTCTTC.

This chain joins TRBV25-1 and TRBJ1-6, with D tentatively TRBD1 (5 bases). Germline CDR1 and CDR2: MGHDK and SYGVNS. The CDR3 spans 14 residues. Trimming took off 7 bases at V and 3 bases at J, with 10 bases between the two ends. As DNA, the CDR3 is TGTGCCAGCACTGGGGGGAACTATAATTCACCCCTCCACTTT. Translated: CASTGGNYNSPLHF.

In DNA, the CDR3 is TGTGCCAGCTCACCACTACTAGGTGGCGATGAGCAGTTCTTC. Its translation: CASSPLLGGDEQFF. The J gene is TRBJ2-1, the V gene TRBV18; weak D call: TRBD2 (5 bases). Trimming took 1 base from V and 8 from J, leaving 12 bases between them. Germline V lookup: CDR1 KGHSH, CDR2 LQKENI. CDR3 size: 14 residues.

The chain couples TRBV7-3 to TRBJ2-3; D gene uncertain. V was pared by 3 bases and J by 1 base, with 11 bases between. The CDR3 runs to 15 residues. Germline CDR1 and CDR2: SGHTA and FQGTGA. The CDR3 region has the DNA TGTGCCAGCAGCTTGCTCCTGGGCGGCACAGATACGCAGTATTTT. Encoded protein: CASSLLLGGTDTQYF.

The genes are TRBV7-2 and TRBJ1-5; D may be TRBD1 (5 bases). This CDR3 region has 15 residues. Germline values: CDR1 SGHTA, CDR2 FQGNSA. V was shortened by 5 bases and J by 5 bases, with 16 bases between the two germline ends. CDR3 residues: CASSPIGGAHQPQHF. DNA for the CDR3: TGTGCCAGCAGCCCGATTGGTGGGGCTCATCAGCCCCAGCATTTT.

This clone was seen a single time. The rearrangement uses TRBV28 and TRBJ1-4; 7 bases are a match to TRBD1. CDR1 is MDHEN, CDR2 SYDVKM, per germline. V lost 3 bases and J lost 5; bases outside the gene matches: 6. CDR3 size: 15 residues. The DNA for the CDR3 is TGTGCCAGCAGTTTCAAACCGGGACAGAATGAAAAACTGTTTTTT. Protein: CASSFKPGQNEKLFF.

The gene calls are TRBV28 and TRBJ2-5; D gene ambiguous. Trimming stripped 5 bases from V and 0 bases from J, with 16 bases between. The CDR3 spans 16 residues. Germline CDR1 is MDHEN and CDR2 is SYDVKM. CDR3 loop: CASSTFSWAHQETQYF. CDR3 DNA: TGTGCCAGCAGTACATTCTCTTGGGCCCACCAAGAGACCCAGTACTTC.

The J gene is TRBJ2-2, the V gene TRBV10-3, with 9 bases fitting TRBD1. CDR3 length: 14 amino acids. The V segment lost 7 bases and the J segment 1 base; nucleotides outside the gene matches: 1. From germline, CDR1 is ENHRY and CDR2 SYGVKD. The CDR3, as DNA: TGTGCCATCAAGGGACAGGGGAACACCGGGGAGCTGTTTTTT. This gives the protein CAIKGQGNTGELFF.